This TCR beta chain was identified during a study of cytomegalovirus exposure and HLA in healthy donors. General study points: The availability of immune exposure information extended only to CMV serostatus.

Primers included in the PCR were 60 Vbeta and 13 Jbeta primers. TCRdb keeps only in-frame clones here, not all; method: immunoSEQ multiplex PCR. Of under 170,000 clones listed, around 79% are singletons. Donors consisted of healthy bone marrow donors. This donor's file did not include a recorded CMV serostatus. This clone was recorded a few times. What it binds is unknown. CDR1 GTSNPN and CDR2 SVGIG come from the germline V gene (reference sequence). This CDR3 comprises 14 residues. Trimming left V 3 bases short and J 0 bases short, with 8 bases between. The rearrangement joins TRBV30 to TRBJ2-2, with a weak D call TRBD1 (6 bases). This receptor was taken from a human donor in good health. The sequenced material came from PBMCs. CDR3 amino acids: CAWRKGANTGELFF. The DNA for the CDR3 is TGTGCCTGGAGGAAGGGGGCGAACACCGGGGAGCTGTTTTTT.